Listed below are T cell receptor beta chains from one sample, sequenced in a study of blood T cells in healthy people across ages. TCRdb independently ran MiXCR on the 5' RACE reads; one entry per CDR3 protein. The sample carries hundreds of thousands of distinct CDR3 sequences, more than 20% recorded once. Separately, the same data were catalogued under a study of T cells of mothers and their children.

The sequenced material came from blood. Receptor source: a boy aged 5-17 years in good health. Both conserved end residues are part of each CDR3. Fields, in order: V gene, J gene, CDR3 protein.

>TRBV29-1|TRBJ2-7
CSVVSLGEQYF
>TRBV11-1|TRBJ2-2
CASSLARQGYSGELFF
>TRBV24-1|TRBJ2-5
CATSDLTGEETQYF
>TRBV29-1|TRBJ2-1
CSCHGGFVSYNEQFF
>TRBV4-3|TRBJ2-5
CASSQARGSWETQYF
>TRBV13|TRBJ1-2
CASSQQGAKGYTF
>TRBV12-3/TRBV12-4|TRBJ1-6
CASSLSLDSPLHF
>TRBV7-6|TRBJ1-1
CASSFLRGTEAFF
>TRBV5-1|NA
CASSLVGTAPTYEQYF
>TRBV7-2|TRBJ2-1
CASSLEGGLAGPLSSYNEQFF
>TRBV20-1|TRBJ2-5
CSAPLGTATQETQYF
>TRBV7-9|TRBJ2-7
CASSLAGQGVGEQYF
>TRBV25-1|TRBJ2-1
CASSENGRSGEQFF
>TRBV6-1|NA
CASGETSYEQYF
>TRBV7-2|TRBJ2-2
CASSLDPVRTGELFF
>TRBV5-1|TRBJ2-2
CASSLGLRNTGELFF
>TRBV19|TRBJ2-1
CASSNSNSYNEQFF
>TRBV12-3/TRBV12-4|TRBJ1-2
CASSFQGLYGYTF
>TRBV12-3/TRBV12-4|TRBJ1-2
CAGSSGTGEGYTF
>TRBV5-6|TRBJ2-5
CASSPHGTGQETQYF
>TRBV6-1|TRBJ2-5
CASGQQGTETQYF
>TRBV7-2|TRBJ1-5
CASSPVYGTAEPQHF
>TRBV20-1|TRBJ2-3
CSASPLGDTQYF
>TRBV12-3/TRBV12-4|TRBJ1-6
CASSFHRGLSYNSPLHF
>TRBV4-3|TRBJ2-3
CASSQSWNTDTQYF
>TRBV7-2|TRBJ1-2
CASSFLTETYGYTF
>TRBV20-1|TRBJ2-1
CSASTGRLGDEQFF
>TRBV29-1|TRBJ2-3
CSVEGQRASVPDTQYF
>TRBV9|TRBJ2-1
CASSVGLAASSYNEQFF
>TRBV5-1|TRBJ2-5
CASRPTSGRSWETQYF
>TRBV5-1|TRBJ2-3
CASSFSGPDTQYF
>TRBV5-1|TRBJ1-1
CASSLTTPTNTEAFF
>TRBV6-5|TRBJ1-2
CASSSRGANYGYTF
>TRBV2|TRBJ2-3
CASSEALGGDTQYF
>TRBV20-1|TRBJ1-2
CSAGDRRAPNYGCTF
>TRBV5-5|TRBJ2-2
CASGRALDTGELFF
>TRBV10-3|TRBJ2-3
CAISGYEDTQYF
>TRBV7-3|TRBJ2-1
CASSLGGPSSEQFF
>TRBV7-2|TRBJ2-5
CASRPNGGAPETQYF
>TRBV2|TRBJ1-1
CASSQRNRNTEAFF
>TRBV5-5|NA
CASSLGTALNEQFF
>TRBV20-1|TRBJ1-6
CSASSGGDNSPLHF
>TRBV7-4|TRBJ2-1
CASSPGSKVPNEQFF
>TRBV27|TRBJ2-1
CASRTSLYNEQFF
>TRBV29-1|TRBJ2-3
CSVEVEREGNLGDTQYF
>TRBV20-1|TRBJ2-1
CSAQKGQRYNEQFF
>TRBV12-3/TRBV12-4|TRBJ1-5
CASKIWTGSNQPQHF
>TRBV6-6|TRBJ1-4
CASSRQQSDEKLFF
>TRBV6-5|TRBJ1-3
CASSYGEGSGNTIYF
>TRBV12-5|TRBJ2-6
CASGLGVTGANVLTF
>TRBV7-9|TRBJ1-5
CASSLVGPTHQPQHF
>TRBV20-1|TRBJ2-7
CSARVTGVAGEQYF
>TRBV4-1|NA
CASSRALAGGYEQFF
>TRBV29-1|TRBJ1-5
CSVDGQLRQPQHF
>TRBV7-2|TRBJ2-7
CASSLVGAVSYEQYF
>TRBV15|TRBJ2-5
CATSRTSGRPVF